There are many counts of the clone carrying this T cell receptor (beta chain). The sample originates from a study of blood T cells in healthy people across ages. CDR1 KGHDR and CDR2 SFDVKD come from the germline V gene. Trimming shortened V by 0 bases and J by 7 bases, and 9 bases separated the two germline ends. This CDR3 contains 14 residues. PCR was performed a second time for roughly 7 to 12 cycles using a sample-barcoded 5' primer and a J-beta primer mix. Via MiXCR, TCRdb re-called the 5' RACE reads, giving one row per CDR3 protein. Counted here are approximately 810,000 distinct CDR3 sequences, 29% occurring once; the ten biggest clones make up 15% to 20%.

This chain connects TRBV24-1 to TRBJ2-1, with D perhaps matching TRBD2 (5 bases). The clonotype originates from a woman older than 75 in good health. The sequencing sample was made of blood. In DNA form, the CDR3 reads TGTGCCACCAGTGATTTGGTTTCGGGGAATGAGCAGTTCTTC. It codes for CATSDLVSGNEQFF.